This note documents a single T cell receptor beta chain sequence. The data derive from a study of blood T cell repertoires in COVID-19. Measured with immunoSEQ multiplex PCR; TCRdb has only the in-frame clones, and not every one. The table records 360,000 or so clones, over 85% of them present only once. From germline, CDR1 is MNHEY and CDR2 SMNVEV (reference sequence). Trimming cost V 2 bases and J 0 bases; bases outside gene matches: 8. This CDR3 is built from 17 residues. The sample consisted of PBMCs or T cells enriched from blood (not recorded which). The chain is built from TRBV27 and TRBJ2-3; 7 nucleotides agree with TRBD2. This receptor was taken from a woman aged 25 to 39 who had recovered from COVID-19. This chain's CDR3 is CASSLREASGSTDTQYF. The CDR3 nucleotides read TGTGCCAGCAGTTTACGCGAGGCTAGCGGTAGCACAGATACGCAGTATTTT.